What follows is one T cell receptor beta chain and its context. What it binds is not known. Repertoires were generated with immunoSEQ multiplex PCR, while TCRdb's copy carries only in-frame clones and drops some. The sample carries roughly 56,000 clones, 70% to 75% recorded once. These data belong to a study of T cell clones after liver transplantation. Study as a whole: Graft-donor-reactive sequences were compared with third-party-reactive TCRbeta sequences from pre-transplant mixed lymphocyte reactions. Three of eight recipients were HCV-positive; others had non-autoimmune, non-viral indications.

Regarding the study as a whole: A larger donor-reactive than third-party decline suggested partial antigen-specific deletion.

The CDR3 contains 15 residues. Looked up from germline, CDR1 is SGHTA and CDR2 is FQGNSA. Trimming took 3 bases from V and 5 from J, leaving 16 bases between them. This TCR was recovered from a human patient who received a liver transplant. Some of the T cells might come from the graft donor. The genes are TRBV7-2 and TRBJ1-2; a possible D gene is TRBD1 (6 bases). The specimen comprised CD4+ T cells from blood, sampled approximately 52 months after liver transplant. CDR3 coding DNA: TGTGCCAGCAGCTTCACTGTGGGGGGCCGGTATGGCTACACCTTC. Encoded protein: CASSFTVGGRYGYTF. Full variable domain (remainder filled in from reference TRBV7-2 and TRBJ1-2): GAGVSQSPSNKVTEKGKDVELRCDPISGHTALYWYRQSLGQGLEFLIYFQGNSAPDKSGLPSDRFSAERTGGSVSTLTIQRTQQEDSAVYLCASSFTVGGRYGYTFGSGTRLTVV.